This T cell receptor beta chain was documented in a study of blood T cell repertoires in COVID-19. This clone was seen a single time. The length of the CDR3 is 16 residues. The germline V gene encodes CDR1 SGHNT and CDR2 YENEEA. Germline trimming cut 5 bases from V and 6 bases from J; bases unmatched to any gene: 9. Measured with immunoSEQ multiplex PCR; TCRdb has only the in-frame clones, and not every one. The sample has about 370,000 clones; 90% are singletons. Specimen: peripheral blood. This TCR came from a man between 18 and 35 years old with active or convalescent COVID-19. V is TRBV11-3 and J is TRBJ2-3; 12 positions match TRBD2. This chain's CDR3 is CASSPRTSGMVDTQYF. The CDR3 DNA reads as TGTGCCAGCAGCCCCCGGACTAGCGGGATGGTGGATACGCAGTATTTT.